These T cell receptor beta chains were read from a single sample in a study of blood T cells in healthy people across ages. Each CDR3 protein gets one entry after TCRdb re-called the 5' RACE reads with MiXCR. This sample has just over 800,000 distinct CDR3 sequences, with approximately 59% found just once. The specimen sequenced was blood. Receptors were obtained from a man aged 30 to 39 in good health. The CDR3 runs from the conserved cysteine through the conserved F or W. D genes are given only for firm matches. Rows may omit the clone size; those that give it use once, few, many or a size class.

d_call	v_call	clone_size	j_call	cdr3_nt	cdr3_aa
.	TRBV28	.	TRBJ1-2	TGTGCCAGCAGTTTGGGACTGACAGAGCTATATGGCTACACCTTC	CASSLGLTELYGYTF
.	TRBV5-1	.	TRBJ2-3	TGCGCCAGCAGCTTGGCCGTGCGGCCCCTCGGAGATACGCAGTATTTT	CASSLAVRPLGDTQYF
TRBD2	TRBV7-8	.	TRBJ2-7	TGTGCCAGCAGCCCCCGGGAGGGGACAACCTACGAGCAGTACTTC	CASSPREGTTYEQYF
.	TRBV18	.	TRBJ2-7	TGTGCCAGCTCACCAAGGGAGGGGGCAAGCTACGAGCAGTACTTC	CASSPREGASYEQYF
TRBD2	TRBV4-3	.	TRBJ2-3	TGCGCCAGCAGCCCCGGACCGGGACTAGCGGGGGACACAGATACGCAGTATTTT	CASSPGPGLAGDTDTQYF
.	TRBV12-3/TRBV12-4	.	TRBJ2-1	TGTGCCACCGGAGACGGGGGAAGCTCCTACAAGGAGCAGTTCTTC	CATGDGGSSYKEQFF
.	TRBV27	once	TRBJ2-7	TGTGCCAGCAGTTTCCAGAGGGGCTACGAGCAGTACTTC	CASSFQRGYEQYF
.	TRBV10-3	.	TRBJ2-7	TGTGCCATCAGTGAAGTGGGTTACGAGCAGTACTTC	CAISEVGYEQYF
TRBD1	TRBV25-1	.	TRBJ1-6	TGTGCCAGCCGGACAGGGTGGAATTCACCCCTCCACTTT	CASRTGWNSPLHF
TRBD2	TRBV4-3	few	TRBJ2-1	TGCGCCAGCAGCCAAGATCGAACTAGCGGGACACTCCGGGGACAGTTCTTC	CASSQDRTSGTLRGQFF
.	TRBV9	.	TRBJ2-5	TGTGCCAGCAGCGGCGGTGGGGGGCTCGAGACCCAGTACTTC	CASSGGGGLETQYF
.	TRBV20-1	.	TRBJ1-6	TGCAGTGCGACCAACCCGCCCGGGACTGCGAATTCACCCCTCCACTTT	CSATNPPGTANSPLHF
.	TRBV7-9	few	TRBJ1-2	TGTGCCAGCAGCCCCGTCTCCCGGGTTAACTATGGCTACACCTTC	CASSPVSRVNYGYTF
.	TRBV7-2	few	TRBJ2-7	TGTGCCAGCAGCTTAACTGCGGGGTTGTACGAGCAGTACTTC	CASSLTAGLYEQYF
TRBD1	TRBV4-3	.	TRBJ2-1	TGCGCCAGCAGCCAAGGTGGGACAGGGTACAATGAGCAGTTCTTC	CASSQGGTGYNEQFF
TRBD2	TRBV6-5	.	TRBJ2-3	TGTGCCAGCAGTTACCTCCTCGGGACTAGCGGAAACACAGATACGCAGTATTTT	CASSYLLGTSGNTDTQYF
.	TRBV5-6	once	TRBJ1-2	TGTGCCAGCAGCCCGGGCCGTCAAGGGGGCTACACCTTC	CASSPGRQGGYTF
.	TRBV6-2/TRBV6-3	once	TRBJ1-6	TGTGCCAGCAGCCGGGAGGCAGGTGGAGGAATGCGTCGGAGTTATAATTCACCCCTCCACTTT	CASSREAGGGMRRSYNSPLHF
.	TRBV20-1	.	TRBJ1-6	TGCAGTGCTAGGGGAGGGCAGGGAGATTCACCCCTCCACTTT	CSARGGQGDSPLHF
.	TRBV20-1	once	TRBJ2-2	TGCAGCTGGGCAGGGAAAACCGGGGAGCTGTTTTTT	CSWAGKTGELFF
.	TRBV20-1	.	TRBJ2-7	TGCAGTGCTAGAGATTTTGGTTACGAGCAGTACTTC	CSARDFGYEQYF
.	TRBV6-2/TRBV6-3	.	TRBJ1-2	TGTGCCAGCAGAACACAGGGAGCGGACTATGGCTACACCTTC	CASRTQGADYGYTF
TRBD1	TRBV5-1	.	TRBJ2-5	TGCGCCAGCAGCTTTACGGGACAGGGCGCGGAGACCCAGTACTTC	CASSFTGQGAETQYF
TRBD1	TRBV5-1	once	TRBJ2-7	TGCGCCAGCAGCTTGGACAGGGGCAGGACCTACGAGCAGTACTTC	CASSLDRGRTYEQYF
.	TRBV5-1	.	TRBJ2-3	TGCGCCAGCAGCTTGGGTTCTGGCGGGCCTAGCACAGATACGCAGTATTTT	CASSLGSGGPSTDTQYF
.	TRBV4-3	few	TRBJ1-2	TGCGCCAGCAGCGCTAACGTCCGTGACTTTATCTATGGCTACACCTTC	CASSANVRDFIYGYTF
.	TRBV11-2	.	TRBJ2-2	TGTGCCAGCAGCTTAATCAAACTAAACACCGGGGAGCTGTTTTTT	CASSLIKLNTGELFF
.	TRBV5-1	.	TRBJ2-7	TGCGCCAGCAGCATGAGTTGGGGACACGAGCAGTACTTC	CASSMSWGHEQYF
.	TRBV6-5	.	TRBJ1-2	TGTGCCAGCAGTTACTCGCTAGCCAGCATAGATGGCTACACCTTC	CASSYSLASIDGYTF
TRBD1	TRBV29-1	.	TRBJ2-7	TGCAGCGTTGAAGGAGGGACAGGGAGACCCTACGAGCAGTACTTC	CSVEGGTGRPYEQYF
TRBD1	TRBV6-2/TRBV6-3	.	TRBJ1-1	TGTGCCAGCAGCGGGACAGGGGACTATCTGGACACTGAAGCTTTCTTT	CASSGTGDYLDTEAFF
TRBD1	TRBV6-1	.	TRBJ1-1	TGTGCCAGCAGTGGCGGGACAGGGGGAGGCACTGAAGCTTTCTTT	CASSGGTGGGTEAFF
.	TRBV28	.	TRBJ1-1	TGTGCCAGCAAATCAGGGGCGAACACCGAAGCTTTCTTT	CASKSGANTEAFF
.	TRBV4-3	few	TRBJ2-3	TGCGCCAGCAGCCAGTGGGTGGGGGACACAGATACGCAGTATTTT	CASSQWVGDTDTQYF
.	TRBV4-3	few	TRBJ2-3	TGCGCCAGCAGCCTCGCGGGGATGGCCACAGATACGCAGTATTTT	CASSLAGMATDTQYF
TRBD1	TRBV29-1	.	TRBJ1-2	TGCAGCGTGGAGGGACAGGGGGCGGATGGCTACACCTTC	CSVEGQGADGYTF
.	TRBV2	.	TRBJ2-1	TGTGCCAGTGCAGGTGATGGCAATGAGCAGTTCTTC	CASAGDGNEQFF
TRBD1	TRBV6-1	.	TRBJ1-1	TGTGCCAGCAGTGAACAGGGGGGGGTGAACACTGAAGCTTTCTTT	CASSEQGGVNTEAFF
TRBD2	TRBV7-2	few	TRBJ2-7	TGTGCCAGCAGCTTAGTTGGGACTAGCGGGGGGACGCAGTACTTC	CASSLVGTSGGTQYF